This is a list of T cell receptor beta chains from one sample in a study of blood T cells in healthy people across ages. MiXCR, applied by TCRdb to the 5' RACE reads, yields one record per CDR3 protein. The table records 1.2 million to 1.5 million distinct CDR3 sequences, approximately 59% of them present only once. The sequencing sample was made of blood. The source is a man aged 18 to 30 in good health. The CDR3 runs from the conserved cysteine through the conserved F or W. Each record gives: CDR3 protein, CDR3 DNA, V gene, CDR3 length, D gene, J gene, clone size. The D gene is left open where the match is weak. Where a row states a size, it is once, few, many or the class of an expanded clone; other rows omit it.

CDR3: CSARDTAGGVWNEQFF; DNA: TGCAGTGCTAGAGATACGGCGGGAGGGGTATGGAATGAGCAGTTCTTC; V: TRBV20-1; length: 16; D: TRBD2; J: TRBJ2-1; size: NA
CDR3: CASSLVGLAGAYNEQFF; DNA: TGCGCCAGCAGCTTGGTAGGACTAGCGGGAGCCTACAATGAGCAGTTCTTC; V: TRBV5-1; length: 17; D: TRBD2; J: TRBJ2-1; size: NA
CDR3: CSARVLAGVAEQFF; DNA: TGCAGTGCTAGAGTACTAGCGGGAGTGGCTGAGCAGTTCTTC; V: TRBV20-1; length: 14; D: TRBD2; J: TRBJ2-1; size: NA
CDR3: CSARDWEGLNTEAFF; DNA: TGCAGTGCTAGAGATTGGGAGGGCTTGAACACTGAAGCTTTCTTT; V: TRBV20-1; length: 15; D: NA; J: TRBJ1-1; size: NA
CDR3: CSARSNYGYTF; DNA: TGCAGTGCTAGGTCAAACTATGGCTACACCTTC; V: TRBV20-1; length: 11; D: NA; J: TRBJ1-2; size: NA
CDR3: CSARDPRGGVWNEQFF; DNA: TGCAGTGCTAGAGATCCCCGGGGCGGGGTTTGGAATGAGCAGTTCTTC; V: TRBV20-1; length: 16; D: NA; J: TRBJ2-1; size: NA
CDR3: CASSLDAGYSYEQYF; DNA: TGTGCCAGCAGTTTAGACGCGGGCTACTCCTACGAGCAGTACTTC; V: TRBV12-3/TRBV12-4; length: 15; D: NA; J: TRBJ2-7; size: few
CDR3: CASSPSDREDEKLFF; DNA: TGTGCCAGCAGCCCCTCGGACAGGGAGGATGAAAAACTGTTTTTT; V: TRBV9; length: 15; D: TRBD1; J: TRBJ1-4; size: few
CDR3: CATSWAGGSYNEQFF; DNA: TGTGCCACCAGCTGGGCGGGGGGTTCTTACAATGAGCAGTTCTTC; V: TRBV15; length: 15; D: TRBD2; J: TRBJ2-1; size: NA
CDR3: CASSVDAGGPYEQYF; DNA: TGTGCCAGCAGCGTAGACGCGGGAGGGCCGTACGAGCAGTACTTC; V: TRBV9; length: 15; D: TRBD2; J: TRBJ2-7; size: NA
CDR3: CASSLEQASTDTQYF; DNA: TGCGCCAGCAGCTTGGAACAGGCTAGCACAGATACGCAGTATTTT; V: TRBV5-1; length: 15; D: NA; J: TRBJ2-3; size: NA
CDR3: CASSEVGGGLSDGYTF; DNA: TGTGCCAGCAGTGAAGTAGGTGGGGGCCTTTCGGATGGCTACACCTTC; V: TRBV6-1; length: 16; D: NA; J: TRBJ1-2; size: NA
CDR3: CSTVANEQYF; DNA: TGTAGCACAGTCGCTAACGAGCAGTACTTC; V: TRBV20-1; length: 10; D: NA; J: TRBJ2-7; size: NA
CDR3: CASSLGGTGGLNTEAFF; DNA: TGTGCCAGCAGCTTAGGCGGGACAGGGGGATTGAACACTGAAGCTTTCTTT; V: TRBV7-6; length: 17; D: TRBD1; J: TRBJ1-1; size: few
CDR3: CASSYSTGQGSSYEQYF; DNA: TGTGCCAGCAGTTACTCTACGGGCCAGGGGAGCTCCTACGAGCAGTACTTC; V: TRBV6-2/TRBV6-3; length: 17; D: NA; J: TRBJ2-7; size: once
CDR3: CASRCNIIGTIISYEQYF; DNA: TGTGCCAGCAGGTGTAACATCATTGGGACCATCATTTCCTACGAGCAGTACTTC; V: TRBV6-1; length: 18; D: NA; J: TRBJ2-7; size: NA
CDR3: CAGSPDSGETQYF; DNA: TGCGCCGGCAGCCCAGACTCAGGGGAGACCCAGTACTTC; V: TRBV5-1; length: 13; D: NA; J: TRBJ2-5; size: NA
CDR3: CASSLWSSGGYEQYF; DNA: TGTGCCAGCAGCTTATGGTCTAGCGGAGGCTACGAGCAGTACTTC; V: TRBV7-2; length: 15; D: TRBD2; J: TRBJ2-7; size: NA
CDR3: CASSPLASGNIQYF; DNA: TGTGCCAGCTCCCCTCTAGCGAGTGGTAACATTCAGTACTTC; V: TRBV18; length: 14; D: NA; J: TRBJ2-4; size: once
CDR3: CASTFVGVGGHETQYF; DNA: TGTGCCAGCACCTTCGTTGGGGTCGGGGGGCATGAGACCCAGTACTTC; V: TRBV7-9; length: 16; D: NA; J: TRBJ2-5; size: NA
CDR3: CASSKVSPRASGCQETQYF; DNA: TGTGCCAGCAGCAAAGTATCCCCTAGGGCTAGCGGGTGCCAAGAGACCCAGTACTTC; V: TRBV21-1; length: 19; D: NA; J: TRBJ2-5; size: NA
CDR3: CASSRTGNAFF; DNA: TGTGCCAGCAGCCGAACAGGGAATGCTTTCTTT; V: TRBV6-2/TRBV6-3; length: 11; D: NA; J: TRBJ1-1; size: NA
CDR3: CASSLALGVGHGYTF; DNA: TGCGCCAGCAGCTTGGCCCTGGGAGTTGGTCATGGCTACACCTTC; V: TRBV5-1; length: 15; D: NA; J: TRBJ1-2; size: many
CDR3: CASSYRTSGRKLVNWDEQFF; DNA: TGTGCCAGCAGTTACAGGACTAGCGGGAGGAAGCTAGTAAATTGGGATGAGCAGTTCTTC; V: TRBV6-2/TRBV6-3; length: 20; D: TRBD2; J: TRBJ2-1; size: few
CDR3: CSVYSDSSSYNEQYF; DNA: TGCAGCGTTTACTCGGACTCTAGCTCCTACAATGAGCAGTACTTC; V: TRBV29-1; length: 15; D: NA; J: TRBJ2-7; size: once
CDR3: CSARDYGEKLFF; DNA: TGCAGTGCTAGAGATTACGGAGAAAAACTGTTTTTT; V: TRBV20-1; length: 12; D: NA; J: TRBJ1-4; size: NA
CDR3: CASSQEIAGGPGNTQYF; DNA: TGCGCCAGCAGCCAAGAGATAGCGGGGGGGCCTGGAAATACGCAGTATTTT; V: TRBV4-3; length: 17; D: TRBD2; J: TRBJ2-3; size: NA
CDR3: CATAGTSGIGEQFF; DNA: TGTGCCACCGCCGGGACTAGCGGGATTGGTGAGCAGTTCTTC; V: TRBV10-3; length: 14; D: TRBD2; J: TRBJ2-1; size: NA
CDR3: CAISARTGDVVETQYF; DNA: TGTGCCATCAGTGCTCGGACAGGGGATGTGGTGGAGACCCAGTACTTC; V: TRBV10-3; length: 16; D: TRBD1; J: TRBJ2-5; size: NA
CDR3: CASRFRGNTGELFF; DNA: TGTGCCAGCAGGTTCAGGGGAAACACCGGGGAGCTGTTTTTT; V: TRBV28; length: 14; D: NA; J: TRBJ2-2; size: once
CDR3: CASSKTVGNEQFF; DNA: TGTGCCAGCAGCAAGACGGTTGGCAATGAGCAGTTCTTC; V: TRBV6-5; length: 13; D: NA; J: TRBJ2-1; size: NA
CDR3: CASSLEASQPQHF; DNA: TGTGCCAGCAGCTTAGAAGCCTCACAACCCCAGCATTTT; V: TRBV11-2; length: 13; D: NA; J: TRBJ1-5; size: NA
CDR3: CASSSGREVSYEQYF; DNA: TGTGCCAGCAGCTCTGGCAGGGAGGTTTCCTACGAGCAGTACTTC; V: TRBV7-9; length: 15; D: NA; J: TRBJ2-7; size: NA
CDR3: CSYRSFGEQYF; DNA: TGCAGCTACAGGTCCTTTGGCGAGCAGTACTTC; V: TRBV29-1; length: 11; D: NA; J: TRBJ2-7; size: NA
CDR3: CASSELAASSYNEQFF; DNA: TGTGCCAGCAGTGAACTAGCCGCCAGCTCCTACAATGAGCAGTTCTTC; V: TRBV25-1; length: 16; D: NA; J: TRBJ2-1; size: NA
CDR3: CASSSRGGDYNEQFF; DNA: TGTGCCAGTAGTTCTCGAGGGGGGGACTACAATGAGCAGTTCTTC; V: TRBV19; length: 15; D: NA; J: TRBJ2-1; size: NA
CDR3: CSVTRQGLQETQYF; DNA: TGCAGCGTTACTCGACAGGGGTTACAAGAGACCCAGTACTTC; V: TRBV29-1; length: 14; D: TRBD1; J: TRBJ2-5; size: NA
CDR3: CASSLGPQGTSSGANVLTF; DNA: TGTGCCAGCAGCTTAGGACCACAGGGGACTAGCTCTGGGGCCAACGTCCTGACTTTC; V: TRBV7-6; length: 19; D: NA; J: TRBJ2-6; size: NA
CDR3: CAWSEIERVGETQYF; DNA: TGTGCCTGGAGCGAAATTGAGCGGGTCGGGGAGACCCAGTACTTC; V: TRBV30; length: 15; D: NA; J: TRBJ2-5; size: once